This entry lists 8 T cell receptor beta chains sequenced from one sample in a study of T cells expressing NK-cell markers. No DNA is given; TCRdb re-called the 5' RACE reads and lists each CDR3 protein once. The sample data list 500,000 to 600,000 distinct CDR3 sequences. The material sequenced was blood T cells: a sorted CD56 or NKG2C T cell subset, CD4+ or CD8+ T cells, or bulk PBMC T cells (not recorded which). These receptors all stem from a man aged 18 to 29 in good health.

The chain recombines TRBV7-9 with TRBJ2-1; absent DNA, TCRdb's TRBD2 call cannot be checked. Germline CDR1 and CDR2: SEHNR and FQNEAQ (reference sequence). The CDR3 consists of 16 residues. CDR3 in amino acids: CASSHLLAEVDNEQFF.

The chain links TRBV7-9 to TRBJ2-5; TCRdb picks TRBD2, but there is no DNA to check that call. CDR3 length: 16 residues. The germline V gene encodes CDR1 SEHNR and CDR2 FQNEAQ (reference sequence). This chain's CDR3 is CASSYPGTSGQETQYF.

V gene TRBV6-5 combines with J gene TRBJ1-2; TCRdb lists TRBD1, though no DNA is available to test this call. Looked up from germline, CDR1 is MNHEY and CDR2 is SVGAGI. This CDR3 is 13 amino acids long. The CDR3 loop is CASRPEGAHGYTF.

V gene TRBV7-8 combines with J gene TRBJ2-5; the TRBD2 assignment by TCRdb is unverifiable without DNA. Germline CDR1 reads SGHVS; CDR2 reads FQNEAQ. This CDR3 is 14 amino acids long. This chain's CDR3 is CASTLMRASETQYF.

The genes are TRBV28 and TRBJ2-1; TCRdb returns TRBD2, unconfirmable since there is no DNA. CDR1 MDHEN and CDR2 SYDVKM come from the germline V gene. The CDR3 has 19 amino acids. CDR3 region: CASRPRTSGRTRSYNEQFF.

V usage is TRBV12-3 or TRBV12-4 and J usage is TRBJ2-1; TCRdb's D gene call, TRBD1, goes unchecked for lack of DNA. CDR3 length: 15 amino acids. CDR3 sequence: CASSQTAISYNEQFF.

The chain recombines TRBV28 with TRBJ2-2; TCRdb's D call of TRBD2 is untestable without DNA. Germline CDR1 and CDR2: MDHEN and SYDVKM. The length of the CDR3 is 15 residues. CDR3 region: CASRITSSNTGELFF.

The V and J genes are TRBV5-1 and TRBJ2-1; TCRdb calls TRBD2, which cannot be checked without DNA. This CDR3 is 13 amino acids long. Germline CDR1 reads SGHRS; CDR2 reads YFSETQ. This chain's CDR3 is CASSWTSTNEQFF.